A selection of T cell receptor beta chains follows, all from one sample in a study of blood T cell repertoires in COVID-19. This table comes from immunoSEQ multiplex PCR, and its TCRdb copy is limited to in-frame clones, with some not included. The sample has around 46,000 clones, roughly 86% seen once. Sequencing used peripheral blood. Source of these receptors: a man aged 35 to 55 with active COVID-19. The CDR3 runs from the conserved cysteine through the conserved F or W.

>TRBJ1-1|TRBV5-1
CASSLAAGGTEAFF
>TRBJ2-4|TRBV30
CAWSVPRTGVENIQYF
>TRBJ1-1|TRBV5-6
CASSRPGTGLNTEAFF
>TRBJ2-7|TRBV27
CASSLLGTGTYEQYF
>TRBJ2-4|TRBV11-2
CASSFFRPGKNIQYF
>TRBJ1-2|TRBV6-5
CASIVRGQGYGYTF
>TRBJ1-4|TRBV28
CASSLTDEKLFF
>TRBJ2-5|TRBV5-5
CASSKRSLGGGETQYF
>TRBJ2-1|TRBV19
CASSIEASYNEQFF
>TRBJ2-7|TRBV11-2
CASSSHFQQSYEQYF
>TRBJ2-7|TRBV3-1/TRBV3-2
CASSQGNSDYEQYF
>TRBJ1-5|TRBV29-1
CSVASGFNQPQHF
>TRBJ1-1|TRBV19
CASIDRGPSNTEAFF
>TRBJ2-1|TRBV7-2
CASSQSGHNEQFF
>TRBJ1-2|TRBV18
CASSPGTGVHYGYTF
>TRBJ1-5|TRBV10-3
CAISESQPGQGAGPQHF
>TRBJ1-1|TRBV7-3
CASSLNGWGRPTEAFF
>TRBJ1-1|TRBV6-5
CASSYSTGNTEAFF
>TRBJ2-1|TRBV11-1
CASSFISGRIYNEQFF
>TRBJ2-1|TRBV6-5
CASRDQGASYNEQFF
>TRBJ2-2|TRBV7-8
CASSLLAGRDTGELFF
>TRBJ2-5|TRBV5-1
CASSFRPRAGAHQETQYF
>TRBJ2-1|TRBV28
CASRYGGSSGEQFF
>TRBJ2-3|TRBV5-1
CASSSTGVFDTQYF
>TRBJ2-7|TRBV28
CASQNSGSGYEQYF
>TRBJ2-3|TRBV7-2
CASLSGTGYGDTQYF
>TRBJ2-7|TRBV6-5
CASSRDRGDIGEQYF
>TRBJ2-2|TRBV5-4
CASSSHGTPNTGELFF
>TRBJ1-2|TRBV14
CASSLSGQDRSYTF
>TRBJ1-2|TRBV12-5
CASGLFGQGFYTF
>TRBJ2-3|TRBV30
CAWGQAGGTDTQYF
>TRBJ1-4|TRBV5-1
CASSLVGTGGFSEKLFF